This T cell receptor beta chain was sequenced for a study of blood T cell repertoires in COVID-19 (dated by TCRdb to between 2020 and 2021). Turning to the overall study: Samples from collaborators originated in the United States, Italy and Spain and spanned both the acute and convalescent phases of COVID-19. Subjects who had been exposed to COVID-19, were actively infected with it, or had recovered from it provided the deeply sampled blood TCRbeta repertoires that made up the dataset. Where available, HLA class I and class II types were taken from metadata supplied by the sample provider and were not determined by assay-based typing. The samples were drawn from two sources: the first 160 participants of the ongoing ImmuneRACE study, and 950 to 1,500 subjects contributed by 6 global collaborators. The sample metadata nearly always contained a de-identified subject ID, COVID-19 status, age in years and sex. The repertoires were released in a freely available public database meant as a resource for research on the immune response to SARS-CoV-2. The prospective study material was composed of cDNA or gDNA derived from T cells, B-cell-depleted T cells, or PBMCs. Study-wide findings and limitations: The quantity of clinical and demographic metadata differed by source and by participant and was supplied without curation.

This clone was counted many times. The specificity of this receptor is unknown. No base quality values were provided; no much bigger clone lies one nucleotide off. TCRbeta CDR3 regions were amplified from genomic DNA by means of the immunoSEQ Assay, a bias-controlled multiplex PCR. The authors processed their data as follows. The number of nucleated cells in each sample was estimated from the amplification of reference gene primers within the assay. Sequence reads were collapsed and filtered to measure the absolute abundance of every unique TCRbeta CDR3 rearrangement. For each sample, productive Simpson clonality was calculated as the square root of Simpson's diversity index over productive rearrangements. Held by TCRdb, this immuneACCESS table contains in-frame sequences only and omits some clones. Under half of the omission traces to an unresolved V gene where checked; the cause of the rest is unknown. V and J calls and clone size come straight from that table; D and trimming were deduced from the DNA. This sample gives 200,000 to 250,000 clones in total; about 90% of them show up just once. The ten largest account for 11% of the sample.

Enrolling through a virtual design, the prospective study's participants ranged in age from roughly 18 to 89 years and lived across about two dozen United States geographic areas. To assign participants to cohorts, the prospective study relied on clinical history that participants themselves reported in a screening survey and a study questionnaire. Recovered participants in ImmuneRACE Cohort 3 were defined by two consecutive negative NP/OP PCR tests, clearance by a healthcare professional, or resolution of symptoms. Each participant in the prospective study had whole blood, serum and a nasopharyngeal or oropharyngeal swab collected by mobile phlebotomists. Participants in the prospective study had the option to provide additional blood draws and questionnaires over an approximately two-month period. Before DNA extraction, blood samples from the prospective study were shipped at room temperature or frozen.

Specimen: PBMCs or T cells enriched from blood (not recorded which). This TCR was recovered from a man aged 25-45 years who had recovered from COVID-19.

The DNA is as follows: TGTGCCAGCAGCTCCCTGAGCTGGAGGAACACCATATATTTT. Its protein reads: CASSSLSWRNTIYF. Here the chain combines TRBV11-2 and TRBJ1-3, with the D gene not clear enough to name. The germline ends are 14 bases apart after V is trimmed by 4 bases and J by 7 bases. As encoded in the germline V gene, CDR1 is SGHAT while CDR2 is FQNNGV. Its CDR3 holds 14 amino acids, cysteine through phenylalanine. Of the read, only the CDR3 DNA is kept; its 42 bases are in frame from base 1.